Below, 22 T cell receptor beta chains from the same sample are listed, as sequenced in a study of blood T cells in healthy people across ages. Sample-barcoded 5' priming and a J-beta primer mix drove a second PCR of roughly 6 to 12 cycles. TCRdb used MiXCR to reprocess the 5' RACE reads, holding one entry per CDR3 protein. The repertoire holds 1.5 million to 2 million distinct CDR3 sequences, under 30% seen once, with 7.7% in the top ten. The sequenced sample consisted of blood. The receptor source for this set is a woman aged 30 to 39 in good health.

The V and J genes are TRBV7-9 and TRBJ2-3; D uncertain. The CDR3 runs 15 residues. Germline values: CDR1 SEHNR, CDR2 FQNEAQ (reference sequence). V shed 2 bases and J shed 0 bases, with 9 bases lying between them. CDR3 residues: CASSLRVASTDTQYF. The CDR3 DNA sequence: TGTGCCAGCAGCTTACGGGTAGCTAGCACAGATACGCAGTATTTT.

The DNA for the CDR3 is TGTGCCAGTAGTATGACCTACGCGGGAGGGCGCTCTGAGCAGTACTTC. It is translated as CASSMTYAGGRSEQYF. This chain connects TRBV19 to TRBJ2-7, with 9 bases aligning to TRBD2. Germline CDR1 is LNHDA and CDR2 is SQIVND (reference sequence). V dropped 3 bases and J dropped 7; count of bases not matched to a gene: 13. This CDR3 contains 16 residues.

The genes are TRBV7-2 and TRBJ2-4, with a tentative D call TRBD1 (6 bases). Germline V CDR1 and CDR2: SGHTA, FQGNSA. The CDR3 is made up of 13 amino acids. The V end was cut by 5 bases, the J end by 9 bases, with 14 bases between. The CDR3: CASSMGQHGIQYF. The CDR3 nucleotides read TGTGCCAGCAGCATGGGACAACACGGCATTCAGTACTTC.

This clonotype came up many times. This chain joins TRBV7-2 and TRBJ1-1; TRBD1 agrees at 7 bases. Germline loops: CDR1 SGHTA, CDR2 FQGNSA. This CDR3 comprises 13 residues. V lost 1 base, J lost 8 bases, and 4 bases stayed unmatched. CDR3 sequence reads: CASSLGGRGEAFF. CDR3 in DNA: TGTGCCAGCAGCTTAGGTGGCAGGGGGGAAGCTTTCTTT.

This clonotype was seen a few times. In DNA, the CDR3 is TGCAGTGCTGTCTTCCGGTCTGAGCAGTACTTC. Translation: CSAVFRSEQYF. The rearrangement uses TRBV20-1 and TRBJ2-5; D gene ambiguous. This CDR3 has 11 residues. The V gene's germline CDR1 is DFQATT and CDR2 SNEGSKA (reference sequence). Trimming removed 5 bases at V and 11 bases at J, with 15 bases between.

About this clonotype: A much larger clone lies a single base off, so this may be a read error. This chain links TRBV7-2 with TRBJ2-3, with TRBD1 as a possible D gene (6 bases). The CDR3 runs 14 residues. V was trimmed by 2 bases and J by 6 bases, leaving 12 bases between them. Germline V gene sequence: CDR1 SGHTA, CDR2 FQGNSA. CDR3 residues: CTSSLMGTGDTQYF. DNA for the CDR3: TGTACCAGCAGCTTAATGGGAACAGGGGATACGCAGTATTTT.

The J gene is TRBJ2-3, the V gene TRBV7-9; no clear D gene. Trimming took off 7 bases at V and 6 bases at J, with 14 bases between the two ends. The CDR3 extends over 13 amino acids. Germline V gene data show CDR1 as SEHNR and CDR2 as FQNEAQ (reference sequence). CDR3 in DNA: TGTGCCAGCATCGGGCTCCTCCCCGATACGCAGTATTTT. Protein product: CASIGLLPDTQYF.

There are many counts of this clonotype. The V gene is TRBV10-2, the J gene TRBJ2-5, with 10 positions matching TRBD2. The CDR3 sequence is 15 residues long. V lost 6 bases to trimming and J lost 5 bases; unmatched junction nucleotides: 9. CDR1 and CDR2 (germline): WSHSY, SAAADI. The CDR3 loop is CASRKSSGRWETQYF. CDR3 bases: TGCGCCAGCAGGAAATCTAGCGGGAGATGGGAGACCCAGTACTTC.

In its sample, this clonotype was seen a few times. The chain employs TRBV10-3 and TRBJ2-1, with D maybe TRBD2 (6 bases). The length of the CDR3 is 12 residues. Germline CDR1 and CDR2: ENHRY and SYGVKD. V dropped 4 bases and J dropped 8 bases, with 9 bases sitting between them. CDR3 sequence: CAISGGDDEQFF. The CDR3 nucleotides read TGTGCCATCAGTGGCGGGGACGATGAGCAGTTCTTC.

As regards this clonotype: This may be a read error: a much more frequent sequence differs by one nucleotide. The V call is TRBV15, the J call TRBJ2-6; D may be TRBD1 (6 bases). Trimming stripped 8 bases from V and 0 bases from J, with 14 bases between. This CDR3 is built from 16 residues. The germline V gene has CDR1 LNHNV and CDR2 YYDKDF (reference sequence). CDR3 coding DNA: TGTGCCACCGCAAGGGGGAACCCCTCTGGGGCCAACGTCCTGACTTTC. It specifies CATARGNPSGANVLTF.

This clonotype was detected a few times. This chain uses TRBV12-3 or TRBV12-4 with TRBJ1-1; a possible D gene is TRBD1 (5 bases). The CDR3 has 13 amino acids. The germline V and J ends were trimmed by 5 bases and 2 bases, with 9 bases remaining between them. CDR3 sequence reads: CASSARVNTEAFF. CDR3 bases: TGTGCCAGCAGTGCCAGGGTTAACACTGAAGCTTTCTTT.

This clonotype appeared many times. The chain employs TRBV29-1 and TRBJ2-7, with D possibly being TRBD1 or TRBD2 (5 bases each). The germline V gene encodes CDR1 SQVTM and CDR2 ANQGSEA. The CDR3 has 13 residues. The ends were cut back, 3 bases at V and 5 bases at J, with 14 bases in the middle. The CDR3 DNA is TGCAGCGTTGACAAGGGGAGCGTCGACGAGCAGTACTTC. This sequence encodes CSVDKGSVDEQYF.

This clonotype came up many times. CDR3 in DNA: TGCGCCAGCAGCCGCCGCCAGGGCACCTCTGGGGCCAACGTCCTGACTTTC. Its protein product is CASSRRQGTSGANVLTF. V and J are TRBV5-1 and TRBJ2-6, with D possibly TRBD1 on 5 matching bases. Germline V gene lookup returns CDR1 SGHRS and CDR2 YFSETQ. The CDR3 sequence is 17 residues long. Trimming took off 4 bases at V and 0 bases at J, with 14 bases between the two ends.

This clonotype was detected only once. This chain links TRBV2 with TRBJ2-6; TRBD1 is a possible D gene (5 bases). The CDR3 covers 16 residues. Germline CDR1 SNHLY, CDR2 FYNNEI. Trimming shortened V by 8 bases and J by 0 bases, and 14 bases separated the two germline ends. This CDR3 reads CASRPGIASGANVLTF. The CDR3 coding sequence is TGTGCCAGCCGACCAGGGATTGCCTCTGGGGCCAACGTCCTGACTTTC. Full variable domain (remainder filled in from reference TRBV2 and TRBJ2-6): EPEVTQTPSHQVTQMGQEVILRCVPISNHLYFYWYRQILGQKVEFLVSFYNNEISEKSEIFDDQFSVERPDGSNFTLKIRSTKLEDSAMYFCASRPGIASGANVLTFGAGSRLTVL.

The sample holds a few counts of this clonotype. The chain uses TRBV7-9 and TRBJ2-4; perhaps TRBD2 as D (6 bases). Gene TRBJ2-7 matches the end of the DNA better, so the J call may be wrong. The CDR3 has 16 residues. The V gene's germline CDR1 is SEHNR and CDR2 FQNEAQ (reference sequence). The CDR3 bases are TGTGCCAGCAGCTTAGTTGTGGCTAGCGTGAGGAACGAGCAGTACTTC. Protein sequence: CASSLVVASVRNEQYF.

This sequence joins TRBV6-1 and TRBJ1-2; unclear D gene. CDR1 is MNHNS and CDR2 is SASEGT in the germline V gene. The CDR3 spans 13 residues. Trimming pared 1 base from V and 4 bases from J, leaving 7 bases between. The CDR3 sequence is CASSEGHPYGYTF. In DNA form, the CDR3 reads TGTGCCAGCAGTGAAGGGCACCCCTATGGCTACACCTTC.

This clonotype occurred many times. V usage is TRBV6-5 and J usage is TRBJ2-5, with TRBD1 matching over 7 bases. Germline CDR1 and CDR2: MNHEY and SVGAGI. CDR3 size: 14 residues. Unmatched junction bases numbered 14, after V lost 9 bases and J lost 7 bases. The CDR3 bases are TGTGCCAGTCGGGCGACAGGGTGGCTGGGGACCCAGTACTTC. Amino acid sequence: CASRATGWLGTQYF.

V is TRBV7-9 and J is TRBJ2-3; D is uncertain. Trimming took 2 bases from V and 9 from J, leaving 12 bases between them. Germline CDR1 reads SEHNR; CDR2 reads FQNEAQ (reference sequence). There are 13 residues in the CDR3. The CDR3, as DNA: TGTGCCAGCAGCTTATGGCCCGATCGGACGCAGTATTTT. It specifies CASSLWPDRTQYF.

This clonotype was seen at least ten times. The genes are TRBV28 and TRBJ2-5; 7 bases line up with TRBD1. The CDR3 covers 15 residues. The junction had 12 bases not matched to a gene; V was cut back by 6 bases and J by 5 bases. Germline lookup yields CDR1 MDHEN and CDR2 SYDVKM. The CDR3 DNA reads as TGTGCCAGCAGGAAATTAGACAGGGTCGGGGAGACCCAGTACTTC. It specifies CASRKLDRVGETQYF.

This clonotype was detected only a few times. This chain joins TRBV7-2 and TRBJ2-7, with D possibly being TRBD2 (5 bases). The germline V gene has CDR1 SGHTA and CDR2 FQGNSA. The CDR3 is made up of 13 amino acids. Trimming shortened V by 3 bases and J by 5 bases, and 11 bases separated the two germline ends. The CDR3 DNA reads TGTGCCAGCAGCTTGCCTCCTAGCCACGAGCAGTACTTC. Translation gives CASSLPPSHEQYF.

The chain is built from TRBV9 and TRBJ2-1; possibly TRBD2 for D (5 bases). From germline, CDR1 is SGDLS and CDR2 YYNGEE. Trimming pared 3 bases from V and 14 bases from J, leaving 24 bases between. This CDR3 contains 15 residues. CDR3 sequence reads: CASSAVTVAGPSKFF. The CDR3, as DNA: TGTGCCAGCAGCGCCGTAACAGTGGCGGGTCCGTCGAAGTTCTTC.

Worth noting for this clonotype: This may be a read error, as it is one base from a much larger clone. The chain recombines TRBV15 with TRBJ2-4; tentative D call: TRBD2 (6 bases). Judging by the DNA end, TRBJ2-7 fits better; the J call may be wrong. The CDR3 has 14 amino acids. Looked up from germline, CDR1 is LNHNV and CDR2 is YYDKDF (reference sequence). This chain's CDR3 is CATSRGGIYCEQYF. CDR3 nucleotides: TGTGCCACCAGCAGAGGCGGGATTTACTGCGAGCAGTACTTC.